This T cell receptor (beta chain) is drawn from a study of blood T cell repertoires in COVID-19. At the level of the study: Material from acute and convalescent COVID-19 was sourced from the United States, Italy and Spain. PBMCs, B-cell-depleted T cells, or T cells were the source of the cDNA or gDNA that made up the material.

CDR3 size: 13 residues. V was trimmed by 2 bases and J by 4 bases, leaving 6 bases between them. Per the original data handling: Nucleated cell counts were estimated from reference gene primer amplification. Profiled with immunoSEQ multiplex PCR; TCRdb holds only in-frame clones, not every one. V and J calls and clone size follow that table, whereas D and trimming were derived from the DNA. The sample has 150,000 or so clones; approximately 90% are singletons. The sequence derives from a woman aged 45-60 years with acute or convalescent COVID-19. The rearrangement joins TRBV12-3 or TRBV12-4 to TRBJ2-1, with D possibly matching TRBD1 (6 bases). The material sequenced was peripheral blood. CDR3 in amino acids: CASSLTGYNEQFF. The CDR3 DNA reads as TGTGCCAGCAGTTTAACAGGGTACAATGAGCAGTTCTTC.